Listed below are T cell receptor beta chains from one sample, sequenced in a study of T cells in Graves' hyperthyroidism and ophthalmopathy. TCRdb fed the multiplex PCR reads into MiXCR, producing one record per CDR3 protein. The sample carries some 510,000 distinct CDR3 sequences, 20% recorded once. The sequencing input was blood. These receptors were obtained from a man aged 18 to 30 with Graves' hyperthyroidism. The CDR3 runs from the conserved cysteine through the conserved F or W. The D gene is left open where the match is weak. Rows may omit the clone size; those that give it use once, few, many or a size class.

J | V | D | size | CDR3 | DNA
TRBJ1-2 | TRBV12-3/TRBV12-4 | TRBD1 | - | CATTVTLQGAGRDGYTF | TGTGCCACCACAGTTACCCTACAGGGGGCTGGACGAGATGGCTACACCTTC
TRBJ2-7 | TRBV27 | - | - | CASSFRPSSYEQYF | TGTGCCAGCAGTTTTCGCCCGTCATCCTACGAGCAGTACTTC
TRBJ2-5 | TRBV7-8 | - | - | CASSSDRPETQYF | TGTGCCAGCAGCTCGGACCGCCCAGAGACCCAGTACTTC
TRBJ2-2 | TRBV12-3/TRBV12-4 | - | - | CASRPSRTGELFF | TGTGCCAGCAGACCTAGCAGGACCGGGGAGCTGTTTTTT
TRBJ1-2 | TRBV20-1 | - | - | CSARGERNYGYTF | TGCAGTGCTAGAGGCGAACGGAACTATGGCTACACCTTC
TRBJ1-2 | TRBV28 | TRBD1 | many | CASMLQGARGYTF | TGTGCCAGCATGCTACAGGGGGCGCGTGGCTACACCTTC
TRBJ2-5 | TRBV6-1 | - | - | CASSEGPAQETQYF | TGTGCCAGCAGTGAAGGTCCAGCACAAGAGACCCAGTACTTC
TRBJ2-7 | TRBV5-6 | - | few | CASSFSGSYEQCF | TGTGCCAGCAGCTTCTCAGGGTCCTACGAGCAGTGCTTC
TRBJ2-5 | TRBV24-1 | - | - | CATSELLGRNQETQYF | TGTGCCACCAGTGAATTACTGGGACGCAACCAAGAGACCCAGTACTTC
TRBJ1-1 | TRBV6-1 | - | - | CASSPFLGLAEAFF | TGTGCCAGCAGTCCCTTTTTGGGGCTGGCAGAAGCTTTCTTT
TRBJ2-7 | TRBV28 | TRBD1 | many | CASSGRGLSYEQYF | TGTGCCAGCAGCGGCAGGGGGCTTTCCTACGAGCAGTACTTC
TRBJ1-6 | TRBV6-1 | - | many | CASTFLPRKSVGSPLHF | TGTGCCAGCACATTTCTGCCCCGGAAGAGTGTCGGTTCACCCCTCCACTTT
TRBJ1-1 | TRBV10-3 | - | many | CAISENRNTEAFF | TGTGCCATCAGTGAAAACAGGAACACTGAAGCTTTCTTT
TRBJ1-1 | TRBV5-6 | - | few | CASSLYMWDTEAFF | TGTGCCAGCAGCCTCTACATGTGGGACACTGAAGCTTTCTTT
TRBJ2-5 | TRBV6-1 | TRBD2 | - | CASSELAGMELRKTQYF | TGTGCCAGCAGTGAACTAGCGGGAATGGAGTTACGGAAGACCCAGTACTTC
TRBJ1-5 | TRBV18 | - | many | CASSPRTDQPQHF | TGTGCCAGCTCACCCCGGACGGATCAGCCCCAGCATTTT
TRBJ2-5 | TRBV12-3/TRBV12-4 | - | - | CASTERDRPETQYF | TGTGCCAGCACCGAAAGGGACCGCCCTGAGACCCAGTACTTC
TRBJ2-7 | TRBV9 | TRBD2 | many | CASSGGGSSYEQYF | TGTGCCAGCAGCGGGGGGGGGAGTTCCTACGAGCAGTACTTC
TRBJ1-1 | TRBV6-1 | - | - | CASGNSEVDTEAFF | TGTGCCAGCGGGAACAGCGAGGTGGACACTGAAGCTTTCTTT
TRBJ2-7 | TRBV15 | - | - | CATSIGGPSEPYEQYF | TGTGCCACCAGCATCGGAGGGCCTAGCGAACCCTACGAGCAGTACTTC
TRBJ2-5 | TRBV12-3/TRBV12-4 | TRBD2 | few | CASTRSGGPQYF | TGTGCCAGCACCCGGTCGGGGGGGCCCCAGTACTTC
TRBJ2-7 | TRBV7-2 | - | many | CASSDHGQLLNAQYF | TGTGCCAGCAGTGACCACGGACAACTCCTGAACGCGCAGTACTTC
TRBJ2-7 | TRBV5-6 | TRBD2 | many | CASRGGGEQYF | TGTGCCAGCCGGGGCGGGGGCGAGCAGTACTTC